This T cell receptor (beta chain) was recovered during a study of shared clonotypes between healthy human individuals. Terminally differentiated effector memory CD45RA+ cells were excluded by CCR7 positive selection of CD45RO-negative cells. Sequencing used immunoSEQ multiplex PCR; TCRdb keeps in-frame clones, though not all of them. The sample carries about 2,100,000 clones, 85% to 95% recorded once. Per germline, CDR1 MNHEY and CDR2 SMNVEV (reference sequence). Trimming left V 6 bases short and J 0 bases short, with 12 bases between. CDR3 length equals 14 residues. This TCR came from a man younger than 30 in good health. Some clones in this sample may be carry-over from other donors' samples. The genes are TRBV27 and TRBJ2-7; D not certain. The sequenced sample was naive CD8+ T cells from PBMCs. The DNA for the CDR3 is TGTGCCAGCAGCCTGACCTGGAGCTCCTACGAGCAGTACTTC. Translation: CASSLTWSSYEQYF.